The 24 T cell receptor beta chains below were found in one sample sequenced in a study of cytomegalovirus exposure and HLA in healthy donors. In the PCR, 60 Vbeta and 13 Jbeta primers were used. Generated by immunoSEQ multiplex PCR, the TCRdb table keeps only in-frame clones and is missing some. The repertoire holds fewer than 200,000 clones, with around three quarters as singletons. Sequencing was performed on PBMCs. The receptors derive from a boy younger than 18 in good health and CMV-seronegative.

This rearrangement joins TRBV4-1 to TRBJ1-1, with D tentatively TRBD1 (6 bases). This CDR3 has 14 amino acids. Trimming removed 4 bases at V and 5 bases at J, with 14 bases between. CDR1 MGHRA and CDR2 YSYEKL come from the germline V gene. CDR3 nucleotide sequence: TGCGCCAGCAGCCGCTTACAGGGTGGTACTGAAGCTTTCTTT. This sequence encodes CASSRLQGGTEAFF.

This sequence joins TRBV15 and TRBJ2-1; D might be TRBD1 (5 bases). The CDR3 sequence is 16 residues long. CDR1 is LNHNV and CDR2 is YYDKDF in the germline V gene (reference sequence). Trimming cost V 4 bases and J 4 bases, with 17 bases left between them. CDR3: CATSTAGQGKYNEQFF. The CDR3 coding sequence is TGTGCCACCAGCACGGCCGGGCAGGGAAAATACAATGAGCAGTTCTTC. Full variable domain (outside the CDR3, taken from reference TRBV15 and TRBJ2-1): DAMVIQNPRYQVTQFGKPVTLSCSQTLNHNVMYWYQQKSSQAPKLLFHYYDKDFNNEADTPDNFQSRRPNTSFCFLDIRSPGLGDTAMYLCATSTAGQGKYNEQFFGPGTRLTVL.

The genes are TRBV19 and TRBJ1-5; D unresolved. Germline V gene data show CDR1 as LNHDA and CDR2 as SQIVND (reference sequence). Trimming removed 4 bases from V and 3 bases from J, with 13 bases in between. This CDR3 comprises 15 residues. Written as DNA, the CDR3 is TGTGCCAGTAGTAAGACCCACCGGGTCAATCAGCCCCAGCATTTT. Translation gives CASSKTHRVNQPQHF.

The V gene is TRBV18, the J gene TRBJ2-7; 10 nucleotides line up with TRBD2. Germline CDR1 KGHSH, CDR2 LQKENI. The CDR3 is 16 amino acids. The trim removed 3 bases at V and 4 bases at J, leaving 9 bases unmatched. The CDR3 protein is CASSPLASGSWYEQYF. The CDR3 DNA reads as TGTGCCAGCTCACCCCTGGCTAGCGGGAGCTGGTACGAGCAGTACTTC.

In nucleotides, the CDR3 is TGTGCCTGGACGCCAGGGAAGAGCAATCAGCCCCAGCATTTT. Translated, it gives CAWTPGKSNQPQHF. This chain joins TRBV30 and TRBJ1-5, with a weak D call TRBD1 (5 bases). Germline assignment: CDR1 GTSNPN and CDR2 SVGIG (reference sequence). V was clipped by 4 bases and J by 1 base, with 11 bases between them. The CDR3 runs to 14 residues.

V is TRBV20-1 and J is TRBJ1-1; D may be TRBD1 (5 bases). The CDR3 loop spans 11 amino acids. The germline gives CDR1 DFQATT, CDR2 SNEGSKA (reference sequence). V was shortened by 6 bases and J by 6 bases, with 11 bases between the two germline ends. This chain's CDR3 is CSAPRGAEAFF. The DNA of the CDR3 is TGCAGTGCCCCTCGGGGGGCTGAAGCTTTCTTT.

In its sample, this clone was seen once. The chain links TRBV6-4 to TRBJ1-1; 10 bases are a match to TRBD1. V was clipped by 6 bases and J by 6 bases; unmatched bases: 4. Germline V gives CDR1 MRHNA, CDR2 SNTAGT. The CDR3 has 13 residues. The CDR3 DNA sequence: TGTGCCAGCAGACCGGGACAGGGGTCTGAAGCTTTCTTT. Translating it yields CASRPGQGSEAFF.

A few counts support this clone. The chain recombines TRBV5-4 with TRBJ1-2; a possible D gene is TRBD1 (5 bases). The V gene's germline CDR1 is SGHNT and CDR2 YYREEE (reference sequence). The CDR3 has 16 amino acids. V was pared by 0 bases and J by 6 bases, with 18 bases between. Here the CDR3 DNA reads TGTGCCAGCAGCTTGGGGGTGACAGCAACTTCGAATGGCTACACCTTC. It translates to CASSLGVTATSNGYTF.

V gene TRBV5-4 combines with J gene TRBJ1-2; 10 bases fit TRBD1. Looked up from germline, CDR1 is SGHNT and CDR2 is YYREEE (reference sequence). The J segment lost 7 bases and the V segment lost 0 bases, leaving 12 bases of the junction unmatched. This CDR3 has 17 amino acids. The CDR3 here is CASSLVIKGDRGFGYTF. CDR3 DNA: TGTGCCAGCAGCTTGGTTATTAAGGGGGACAGGGGTTTTGGCTACACCTTC.

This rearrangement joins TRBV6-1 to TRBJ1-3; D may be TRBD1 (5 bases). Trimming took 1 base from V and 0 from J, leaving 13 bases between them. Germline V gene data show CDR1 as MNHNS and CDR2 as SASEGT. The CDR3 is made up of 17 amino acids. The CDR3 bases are TGTGCCAGCAGTGAAGGAGCTAGGGGATCCTCTGGAAACACCATATATTTT. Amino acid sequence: CASSEGARGSSGNTIYF.

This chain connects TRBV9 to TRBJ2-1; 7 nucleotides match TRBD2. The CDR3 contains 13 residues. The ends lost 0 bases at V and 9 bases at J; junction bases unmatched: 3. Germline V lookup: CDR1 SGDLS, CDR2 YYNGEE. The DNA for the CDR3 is TGTGCCAGCAGCGTAGCGGGAGGAACTGAGCAGTTCTTC. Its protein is CASSVAGGTEQFF. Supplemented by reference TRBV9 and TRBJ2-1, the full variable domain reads DSGVTQTPKHLITATGQRVTLRCSPRSGDLSVYWYQQSLDQGLQFLIQYYNGEERAKGNILERFSAQQFPDLHSELNLSSLELGDSALYFCASSVAGGTEQFFGPGTRLTVL.

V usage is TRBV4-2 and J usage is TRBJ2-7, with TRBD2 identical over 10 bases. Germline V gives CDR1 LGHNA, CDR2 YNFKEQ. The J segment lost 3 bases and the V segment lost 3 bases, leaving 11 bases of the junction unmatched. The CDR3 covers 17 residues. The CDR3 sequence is CASSHPEASGSNYEQYF. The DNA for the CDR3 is TGTGCCAGCAGCCACCCCGAGGCTAGCGGGAGTAACTACGAGCAGTACTTC.

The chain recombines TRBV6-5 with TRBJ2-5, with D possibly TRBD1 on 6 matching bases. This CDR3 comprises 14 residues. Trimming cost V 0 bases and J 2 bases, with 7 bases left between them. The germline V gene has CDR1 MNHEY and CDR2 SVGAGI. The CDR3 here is CASSYSRGQETQYF. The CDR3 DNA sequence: TGTGCCAGCAGTTACTCGAGGGGGCAAGAGACCCAGTACTTC.

The CDR3 region is CSVEGQGIDEQYF. The DNA for the CDR3 is TGCAGCGTTGAGGGACAGGGTATCGACGAGCAGTACTTC. This rearrangement joins TRBV29-1 to TRBJ2-7; 9 nucleotides match TRBD1. Germline CDR1 SQVTM, CDR2 ANQGSEA. This CDR3 has 13 residues. V lost 3 bases and J lost 5; bases outside the gene matches: 5.

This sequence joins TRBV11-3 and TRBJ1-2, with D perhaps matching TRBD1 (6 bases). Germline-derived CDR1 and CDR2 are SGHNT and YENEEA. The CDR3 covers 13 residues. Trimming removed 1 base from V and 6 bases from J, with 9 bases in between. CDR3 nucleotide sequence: TGTGCCAGCAGCTTAGTTTCAGGGGATGGCTACACCTTC. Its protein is CASSLVSGDGYTF.

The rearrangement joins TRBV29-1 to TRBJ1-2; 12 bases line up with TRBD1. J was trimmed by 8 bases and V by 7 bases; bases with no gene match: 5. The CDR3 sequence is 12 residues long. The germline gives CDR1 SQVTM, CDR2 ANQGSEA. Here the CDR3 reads CSAGDRGRGYTF. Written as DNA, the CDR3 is TGCAGCGCCGGGGACAGGGGGCGAGGCTACACCTTC.

Written as DNA, the CDR3 is TGTGCCAGTAGTCTAAGGGACAGGGGCTCCTACGAGCAGTACTTC. Its protein is CASSLRDRGSYEQYF. The J gene is TRBJ2-7, the V gene TRBV19, with 10 bases lining up with TRBD1. Germline V gives CDR1 LNHDA, CDR2 SQIVND (reference sequence). CDR3 length: 15 residues. After removal of 5 bases from V and 0 bases from J, the junction contained 4 bases not matched to a gene.

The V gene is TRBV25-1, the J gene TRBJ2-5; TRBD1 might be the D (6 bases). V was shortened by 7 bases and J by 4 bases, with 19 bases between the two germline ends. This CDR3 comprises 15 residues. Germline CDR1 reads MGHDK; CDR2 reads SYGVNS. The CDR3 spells CASNAEGVIGETQYF. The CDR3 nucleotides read TGTGCCAGCAACGCAGAGGGGGTGATAGGAGAGACCCAGTACTTC.

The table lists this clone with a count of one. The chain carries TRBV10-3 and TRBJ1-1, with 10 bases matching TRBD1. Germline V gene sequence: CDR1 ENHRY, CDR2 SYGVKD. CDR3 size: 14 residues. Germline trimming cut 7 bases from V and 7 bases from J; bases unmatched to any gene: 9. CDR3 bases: TGTGCCATCAACCAGGACAGGGGGGAGGGTGAAGCTTTCTTT. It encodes CAINQDRGEGEAFF.

In nucleotides, the CDR3 is TGTGCCAGCAGCACCCATAGCGGGAGGGCCCCCTACAATGAGCAGTTCTTC. Encoded protein: CASSTHSGRAPYNEQFF. The chain links TRBV21-1 to TRBJ2-1; the table names TRBD2, a call not compared with the DNA. TRBV21-1 is a pseudogene locus. The CDR3 loop spans 17 amino acids.

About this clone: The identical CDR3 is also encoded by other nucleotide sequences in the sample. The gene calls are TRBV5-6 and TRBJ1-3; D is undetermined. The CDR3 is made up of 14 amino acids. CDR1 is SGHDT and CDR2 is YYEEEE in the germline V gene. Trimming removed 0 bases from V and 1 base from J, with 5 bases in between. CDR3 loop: CASSLVGSGNTIYF. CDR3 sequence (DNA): TGTGCCAGCAGCTTGGTCGGGTCTGGAAACACCATATATTTT.

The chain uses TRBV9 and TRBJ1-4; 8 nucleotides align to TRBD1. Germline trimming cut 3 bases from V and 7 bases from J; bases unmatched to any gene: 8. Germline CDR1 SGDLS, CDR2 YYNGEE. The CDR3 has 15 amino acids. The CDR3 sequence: CASSAIQGVGEKLFF. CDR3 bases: TGTGCCAGCAGCGCTATACAGGGGGTCGGTGAAAAACTGTTTTTT.

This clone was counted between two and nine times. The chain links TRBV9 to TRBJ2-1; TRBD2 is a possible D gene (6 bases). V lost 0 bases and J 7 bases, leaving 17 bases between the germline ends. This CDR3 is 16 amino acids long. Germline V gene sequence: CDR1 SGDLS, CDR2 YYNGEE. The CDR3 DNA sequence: TGTGCCAGCAGCGTAGATAAGGAGGGGATGAGGAATGAGCAGTTCTTC. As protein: CASSVDKEGMRNEQFF.

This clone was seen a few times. CDR3 sequence: CAMSMGGAAFF. The CDR3 DNA reads TGTGCCATGTCCATGGGGGGGGCAGCTTTCTTT. J is TRBJ1-1 and V is TRBV10-3; tentative D call: TRBD1 (6 bases). V was cut by 9 bases and J by 10 bases, with 15 bases left in between. Germline values: CDR1 ENHRY, CDR2 SYGVKD. The CDR3 is 11 amino acids.